This T cell receptor (beta chain) was identified in a study of blood T cell repertoires in COVID-19. Study-level information: Both acute and convalescent COVID-19 samples were obtained from the United States, Italy and Spain. Sample material is recorded as cDNA or gDNA derived from T cells, B-cell-depleted T cells, or PBMCs.

The assay was immunoSEQ multiplex PCR, and TCRdb's table has in-frame clones only and misses some. The profile shows about 380,000 clones, approximately 89% of them singletons. The CDR3 loop spans 16 amino acids. Germline V CDR1 and CDR2: SGHRS, YFSETQ. V lost 4 bases and J lost 6, with 20 bases in between. Participants were placed into cohorts based on the clinical history they reported. The study counted Cohort 3 donors as recovered given two negative PCRs, clearance, or symptom resolution. The sample comprised PBMCs or T cells enriched from blood (not recorded which). The chain employs TRBV5-1 and TRBJ2-1; the D gene is possibly TRBD1 (7 bases). The TCR was taken from a man aged 30 to 45 who had recovered from COVID-19. The CDR3 bases are TGCGCCAGCAGCCCGGGGGACGCCCAGGGGGGCAATGAGCAGTTCTTC. It is translated as CASSPGDAQGGNEQFF.